This entry concerns a single TCR beta chain. Its antigen remains unidentified. This sample stems from a study of cytomegalovirus exposure and HLA in healthy donors. Regarding donors, all were healthy bone marrow donors. Findings and caveats of the study: What was likely a sequencing artifact was a cluster of highly shared sequence variants. Among TCR beta chains, those listed as cytomegalovirus-associated numbered more than 150.

The PCR was carried out with 60 Vbeta primers and 13 Jbeta primers. Sequencing used immunoSEQ multiplex PCR; TCRdb keeps in-frame clones, though not all of them. The sample lists approximately 88,000 clones; roughly 80% were seen once. This receptor was identified in a man aged 50-59 years in good health and CMV-seropositive. The sequenced material came from PBMCs.

The CDR3 bases are TGTGCCAGCAAAATGGGGGACCTGGCAGGGGCGCGCGAGACCCAGTACTTC. Protein sequence: CASKMGDLAGARETQYF. V and J are TRBV7-3 and TRBJ2-5, with D possibly TRBD1 on 6 matching bases. The CDR3 spans 17 residues. Germline V gene lookup returns CDR1 SGHTA and CDR2 FQGTGA. V lost 7 bases to trimming and J lost 5 bases, with 26 bases between them.